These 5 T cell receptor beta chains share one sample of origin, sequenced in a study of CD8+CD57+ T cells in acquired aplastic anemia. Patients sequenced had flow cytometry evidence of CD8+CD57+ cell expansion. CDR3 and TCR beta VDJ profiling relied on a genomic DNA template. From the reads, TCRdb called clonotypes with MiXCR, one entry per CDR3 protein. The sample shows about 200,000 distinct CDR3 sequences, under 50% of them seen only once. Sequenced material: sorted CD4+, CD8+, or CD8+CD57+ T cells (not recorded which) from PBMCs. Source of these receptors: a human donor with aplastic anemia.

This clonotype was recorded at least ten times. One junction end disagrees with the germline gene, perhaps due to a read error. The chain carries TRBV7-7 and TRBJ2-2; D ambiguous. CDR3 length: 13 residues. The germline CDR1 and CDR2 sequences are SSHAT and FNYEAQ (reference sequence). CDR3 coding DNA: TGTGCTAGCAGCTTAGATAGGACCGGGGAGCTGTTTTTT. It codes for CASSLDRTGELFF.

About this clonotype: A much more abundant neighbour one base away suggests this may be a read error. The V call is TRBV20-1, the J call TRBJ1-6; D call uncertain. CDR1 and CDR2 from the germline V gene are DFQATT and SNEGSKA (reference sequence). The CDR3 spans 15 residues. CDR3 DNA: TGCAGTACTAGAGAGGAGGGAGGAAGAAATTCACCCCTCCACTTT. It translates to CSTREEGGRNSPLHF.

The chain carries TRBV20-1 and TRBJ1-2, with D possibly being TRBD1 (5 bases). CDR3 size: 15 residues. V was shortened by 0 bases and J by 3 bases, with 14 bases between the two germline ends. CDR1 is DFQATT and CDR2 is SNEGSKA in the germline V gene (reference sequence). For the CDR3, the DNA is TGCAGTGCTAGAGATCCAGCAGGGTCGGACTATGGCTACACCTTC. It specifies CSARDPAGSDYGYTF.

CDR3 coding DNA: TGTGCCAGTTCGGACATCTCTGAATATAATTCACCCCTCCACTTT. Its protein is CASSDISEYNSPLHF. The rearrangement joins TRBV12-3 or TRBV12-4 to TRBJ1-6; weak D call: TRBD1 (5 bases). V was trimmed by 9 bases and J by 4 bases, leaving 16 bases between them. There are 15 residues in the CDR3.

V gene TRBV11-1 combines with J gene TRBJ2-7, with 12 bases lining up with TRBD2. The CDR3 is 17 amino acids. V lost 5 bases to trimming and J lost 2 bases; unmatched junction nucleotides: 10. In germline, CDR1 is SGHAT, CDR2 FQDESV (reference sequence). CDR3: CASSGYETSGGAYEQYF. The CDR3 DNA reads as TGTGCCAGCAGCGGATACGAGACTAGCGGGGGAGCCTACGAGCAGTACTTC.